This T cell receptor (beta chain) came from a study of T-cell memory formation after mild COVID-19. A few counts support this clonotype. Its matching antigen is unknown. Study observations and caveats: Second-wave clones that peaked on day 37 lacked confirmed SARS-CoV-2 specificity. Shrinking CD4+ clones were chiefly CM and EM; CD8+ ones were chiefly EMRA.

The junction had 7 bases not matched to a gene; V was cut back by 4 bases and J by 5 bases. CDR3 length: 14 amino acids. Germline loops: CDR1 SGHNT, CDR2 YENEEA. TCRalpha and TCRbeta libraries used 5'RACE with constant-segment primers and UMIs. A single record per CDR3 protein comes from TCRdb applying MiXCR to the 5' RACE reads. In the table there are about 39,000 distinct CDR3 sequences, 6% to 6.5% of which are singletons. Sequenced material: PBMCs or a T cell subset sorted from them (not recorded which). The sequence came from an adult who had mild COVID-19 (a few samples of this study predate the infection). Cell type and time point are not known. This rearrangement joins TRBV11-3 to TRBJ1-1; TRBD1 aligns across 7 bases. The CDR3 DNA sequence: TGTGCCAGCAGCTCCCAACAGGGGATTACTGAAGCTTTCTTT. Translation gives CASSSQQGITEAFF.